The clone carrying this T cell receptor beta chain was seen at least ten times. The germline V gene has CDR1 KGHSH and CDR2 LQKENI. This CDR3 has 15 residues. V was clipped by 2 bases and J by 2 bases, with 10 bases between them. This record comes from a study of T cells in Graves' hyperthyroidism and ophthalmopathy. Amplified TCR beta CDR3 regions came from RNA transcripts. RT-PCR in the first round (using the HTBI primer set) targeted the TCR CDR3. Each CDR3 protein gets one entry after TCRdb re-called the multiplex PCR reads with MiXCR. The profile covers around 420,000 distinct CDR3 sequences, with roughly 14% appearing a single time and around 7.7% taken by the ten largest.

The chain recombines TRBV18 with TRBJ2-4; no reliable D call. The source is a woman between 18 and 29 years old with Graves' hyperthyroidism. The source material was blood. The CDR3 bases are TGTGCCAGCTCACCAGCTGAAGGGACCAAAAACATTCAGTACTTC. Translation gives CASSPAEGTKNIQYF.